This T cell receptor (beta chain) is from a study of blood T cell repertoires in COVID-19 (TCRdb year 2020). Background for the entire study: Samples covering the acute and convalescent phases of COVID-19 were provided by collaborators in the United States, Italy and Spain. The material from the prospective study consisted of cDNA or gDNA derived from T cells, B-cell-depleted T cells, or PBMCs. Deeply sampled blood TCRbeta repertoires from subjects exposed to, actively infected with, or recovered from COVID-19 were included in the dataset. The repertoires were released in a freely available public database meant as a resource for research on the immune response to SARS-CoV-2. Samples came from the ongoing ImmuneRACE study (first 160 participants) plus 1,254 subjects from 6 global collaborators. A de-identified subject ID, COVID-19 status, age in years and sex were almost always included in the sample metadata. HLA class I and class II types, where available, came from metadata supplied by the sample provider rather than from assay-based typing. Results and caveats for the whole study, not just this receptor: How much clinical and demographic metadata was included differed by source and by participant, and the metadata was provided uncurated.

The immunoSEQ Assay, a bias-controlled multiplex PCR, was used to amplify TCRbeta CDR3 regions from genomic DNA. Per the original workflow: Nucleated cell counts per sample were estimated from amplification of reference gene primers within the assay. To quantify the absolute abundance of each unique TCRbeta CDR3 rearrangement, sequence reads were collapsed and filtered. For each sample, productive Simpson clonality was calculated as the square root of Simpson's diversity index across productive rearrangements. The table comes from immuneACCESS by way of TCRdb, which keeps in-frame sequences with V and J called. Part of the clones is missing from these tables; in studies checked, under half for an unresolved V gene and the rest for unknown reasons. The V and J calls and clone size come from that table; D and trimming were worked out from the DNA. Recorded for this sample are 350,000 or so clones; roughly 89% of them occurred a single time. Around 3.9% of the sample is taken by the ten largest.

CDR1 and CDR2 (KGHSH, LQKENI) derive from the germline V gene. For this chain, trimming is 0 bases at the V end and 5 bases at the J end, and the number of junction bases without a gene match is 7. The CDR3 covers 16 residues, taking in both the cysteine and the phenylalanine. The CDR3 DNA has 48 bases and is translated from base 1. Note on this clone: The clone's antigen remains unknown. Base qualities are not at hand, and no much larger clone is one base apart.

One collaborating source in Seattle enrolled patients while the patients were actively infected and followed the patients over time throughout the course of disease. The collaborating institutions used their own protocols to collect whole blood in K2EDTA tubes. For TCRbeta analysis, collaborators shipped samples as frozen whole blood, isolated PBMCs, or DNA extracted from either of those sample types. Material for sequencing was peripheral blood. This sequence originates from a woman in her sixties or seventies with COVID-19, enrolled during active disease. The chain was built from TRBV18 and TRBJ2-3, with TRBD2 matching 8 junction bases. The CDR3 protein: CASSPPNSGAGDTQYF. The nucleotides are TGTGCCAGCTCACCACCGAATAGCGGGGCGGGAGATACGCAGTATTTT.